This T cell receptor beta chain appears in the sequencing data of a study of T cells in tuberculosis. Study-wide background: CD1B tetramers identified T cells specific for mycobacterial lipid GMM. A South African cohort included IGRA-negative adolescents, latently infected IGRA-positive adolescents and adults with active tuberculosis.

The data were produced by immunoSEQ multiplex PCR, yet TCRdb's version contains in-frame clones alone and is incomplete. This table has roughly 29,000 clones, approximately 93% appearing once. Findings and caveats of the study: Selection depended on which cryopreserved specimens were available.

Concerning this clone itself: Its antigen is unknown.

Germline CDR1 reads MNHEY; CDR2 reads SVGAGI. This CDR3 is 13 amino acids long. Trimming removed 6 bases at V and 2 bases at J, with 11 bases between. The chain combines TRBV6-5 with TRBJ2-7, with D unclear. The sequenced sample was PBMCs. The origin of this receptor is a donor between 10 and 35 years old with latent tuberculosis or without tuberculosis infection. The CDR3 DNA sequence: TGTGCCAGCAGCAACCTCCAGACCTACGAGCAGTACTTC. As protein: CASSNLQTYEQYF.